The 12 T cell receptor beta chains listed next were all sequenced from one sample in a study of CD8 T cells in Susac syndrome. After extraction with the RNeasy kit, 0.5 to 1 ug of the RNA was reverse transcribed using random hexamers. TCRdb processed the immunoSEQ multiplex PCR reads anew with MiXCR; each CDR3 protein has one entry. The table records about 430,000 distinct CDR3 sequences, more than 80% of them present only once. Material for sequencing was CD8+ T cells from PBMCs. The receptors here all came from a human donor with multiple sclerosis.

CDR3 loop: CASSRGLAGWETQYF. The CDR3 coding sequence is TGTGCCAGCAGCCGAGGACTAGCGGGTTGGGAGACCCAGTACTTC. V and J are TRBV14 and TRBJ2-5, with 11 nucleotides matching TRBD2. V lost 4 bases to trimming and J lost 5 bases; unmatched junction nucleotides: 6. Germline lookup yields CDR1 SGHDN and CDR2 FVKESK. The CDR3 is 15 amino acids.

The V gene is TRBV6-1, the J gene TRBJ2-7, with D unresolved. This CDR3 contains 13 residues. Looked up from germline, CDR1 is MNHNS and CDR2 is SASEGT. Trimming cost V 0 bases and J 0 bases, with 3 bases left between them. The CDR3 DNA is TGTGCCAGCAGTGAAGCAAGCTCCTACGAGCAGTACTTC. Translating it yields CASSEASSYEQYF.

The J gene is TRBJ1-2, the V gene TRBV27; D is unresolved. Germline V lookup: CDR1 MNHEY, CDR2 SMNVEV (reference sequence). The germline V and J ends were trimmed by 5 bases and 3 bases, with 22 bases remaining between them. CDR3 length: 17 amino acids. The DNA for the CDR3 is TGTGCCAGCAGTGTTACCGGGTGGGGTAACGGACACTATGGCTACACCTTC. Its translation: CASSVTGWGNGHYGYTF.

The chain has TRBV6-1 and TRBJ2-7, with D perhaps matching TRBD1 (6 bases). Trimming left V 1 base short and J 3 bases short, with 16 bases between. This CDR3 has 16 residues. Per germline, CDR1 MNHNS and CDR2 SASEGT. CDR3 loop: CASSEEVVQGLYEQYF. CDR3 DNA: TGTGCCAGCAGTGAAGAGGTTGTACAGGGCCTCTACGAGCAGTACTTC.

This rearrangement joins TRBV5-5 to TRBJ2-2; D is perhaps TRBD1 (5 bases). This CDR3 has 15 residues. Germline CDR1 reads SGHKS; CDR2 reads YYEKEE (reference sequence). V gave up 5 bases and J gave up 6 bases, with 17 bases separating them. The CDR3 region is CASSYPDTGPGELFF. CDR3 nucleotides: TGTGCCAGCAGTTACCCGGACACCGGTCCCGGGGAGCTGTTTTTT.

The chain has TRBV5-1 and TRBJ2-2; D perhaps matches TRBD1 (6 bases). Trimming shortened V by 3 bases and J by 3 bases, and 12 bases separated the two germline ends. This CDR3 contains 15 residues. Germline loops: CDR1 SGHRS, CDR2 YFSETQ. CDR3 amino acids: CASSWSSGDTGELFF. The CDR3 DNA is TGCGCCAGCAGCTGGAGCTCAGGGGACACCGGGGAGCTGTTTTTT.

The rearrangement links TRBV20-1 to TRBJ2-2; no clear D gene. This CDR3 spans 13 amino acids. V gave up 2 bases and J gave up 2 bases, with 6 bases separating them. Per germline, CDR1 DFQATT and CDR2 SNEGSKA (reference sequence). CDR3 in amino acids: CSARTENTGELFF. Here the CDR3 DNA reads TGCAGTGCTAGAACAGAAAACACCGGGGAGCTGTTTTTT.

The genes are TRBV9 and TRBJ2-1, with TRBD1 identical over 9 bases. V shed 3 bases and J 4 bases; nucleotides not matched to a gene: 8. Germline loops: CDR1 SGDLS, CDR2 YYNGEE. The CDR3 covers 16 residues. CDR3: CASSAPGTGIYNEQFF. For the CDR3, the DNA is TGTGCCAGCAGCGCCCCCGGGACAGGGATATACAATGAGCAGTTCTTC. Together with reference TRBV9 and TRBJ2-1, the CDR3 gives the full variable domain: DSGVTQTPKHLITATGQRVTLRCSPRSGDLSVYWYQQSLDQGLQFLIQYYNGEERAKGNILERFSAQQFPDLHSELNLSSLELGDSALYFCASSAPGTGIYNEQFFGPGTRLTVL.

The V call is TRBV5-1, the J call TRBJ2-1, with 7 bases that match TRBD1. Losses at the gene ends were 4 bases for V and 5 bases for J; bases not matched to a gene: 3. Germline CDR1 SGHRS, CDR2 YFSETQ. The CDR3 is made up of 13 amino acids. DNA of the CDR3: TGCGCCAGCAGCACGGGACAGAACAATGAGCAGTTCTTC. Translated, it gives CASSTGQNNEQFF.

The CDR3 sequence is CASSPDGFYEQYF. In DNA, the CDR3 is TGTGCCAGCAGCCCAGACGGATTTTACGAGCAGTACTTC. This rearrangement joins TRBV7-6 to TRBJ2-7; D is uncertain. V was shortened by 5 bases and J by 4 bases, with 12 bases between the two germline ends. The CDR3 is 13 amino acids. Germline V lookup: CDR1 SGHVS, CDR2 FNYEAQ.

This clonotype was seen once. This chain connects TRBV7-9 to TRBJ1-1, with TRBD1 identical over 7 bases. This CDR3 is 14 amino acids long. Germline loops: CDR1 SEHNR, CDR2 FQNEAQ (reference sequence). Losses at the gene ends were 5 bases for V and 6 bases for J; bases not matched to a gene: 9. The CDR3 nucleotides read TGTGCCAGCAGCCCCAGGGGAGGGGGCCCTGAAGCTTTCTTT. Translating it yields CASSPRGGGPEAFF.

The CDR3 loop reads CASSERVGEPTDTQYF. The CDR3 coding sequence is TGTGCCAGCAGTGAAAGGGTGGGGGAGCCCACAGATACGCAGTATTTT. J is TRBJ2-3 and V is TRBV2, with D perhaps assigned TRBD1 or TRBD2 (5 bases each). CDR1 is SNHLY and CDR2 is FYNNEI in the germline V gene. V lost 2 bases and J 2 bases, leaving 14 bases between the germline ends. This CDR3 is 16 amino acids long.